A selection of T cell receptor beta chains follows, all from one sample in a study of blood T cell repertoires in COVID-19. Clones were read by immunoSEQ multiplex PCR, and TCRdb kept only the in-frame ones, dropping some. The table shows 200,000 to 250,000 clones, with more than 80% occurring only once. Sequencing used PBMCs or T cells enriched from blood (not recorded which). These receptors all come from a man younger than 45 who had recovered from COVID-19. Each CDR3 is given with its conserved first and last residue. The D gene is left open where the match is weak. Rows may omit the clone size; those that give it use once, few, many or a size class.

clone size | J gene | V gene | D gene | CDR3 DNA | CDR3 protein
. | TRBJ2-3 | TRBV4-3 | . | TGCGCCAGCAGCACTAGGAGGACAGATACGCAGTATTTT | CASSTRRTDTQYF
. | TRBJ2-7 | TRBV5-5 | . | TGTGCCAGCAGTGAAACGCGGACAATAGACGAGCAGTACTTC | CASSETRTIDEQYF
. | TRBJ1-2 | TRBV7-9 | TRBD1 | TGTGCCAGCAGCTTAGGACAGGGGATGAGTGGCTACACCTTC | CASSLGQGMSGYTF
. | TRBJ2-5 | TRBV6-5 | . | TGTGCCAGCAGTTACAGTGTCAGGGAGACCCAGTACTTC | CASSYSVRETQYF
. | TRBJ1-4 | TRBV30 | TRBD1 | TGTGCCTGTAATCGTCTGGACAGGGGGAACCTGTTTTTT | CACNRLDRGNLFF
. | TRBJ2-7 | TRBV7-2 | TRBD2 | TGTGCCAGCAGCCTGGGACTAGCGGGACGTTCCTACGAGCAGTACTTC | CASSLGLAGRSYEQYF
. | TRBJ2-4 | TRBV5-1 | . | TGCGCCAGCAGCTTGGCCCGGAGGGCCAAAAACATTCAGTACTTC | CASSLARRAKNIQYF
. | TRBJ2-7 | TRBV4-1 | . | TGCGCCAGCAGCCAAGTTGGACAGTCCTACGAGCAGTACTTC | CASSQVGQSYEQYF
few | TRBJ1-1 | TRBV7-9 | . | TGTGCCAGCAGCCAGCAGCAGGGCGGTGAAGCTTTCTTT | CASSQQQGGEAFF
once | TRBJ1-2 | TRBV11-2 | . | TGTGCCAGCAGCTCGGACAGACCTAACTATGGCTACACCTTC | CASSSDRPNYGYTF
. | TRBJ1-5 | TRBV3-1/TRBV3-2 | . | TGTGCCAGCAGGGGCCACAATCAGCCCCAGCATTTT | CASRGHNQPQHF
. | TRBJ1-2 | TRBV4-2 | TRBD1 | TGTGCCAGCAGCCAGGGAGAACCGGGACAGGGGGCTGGCTACACCTTC | CASSQGEPGQGAGYTF
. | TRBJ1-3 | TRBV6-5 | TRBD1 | TGTGCCAGCAGAGACCAGACAGGGCCAGGAAACACCATATATTTT | CASRDQTGPGNTIYF
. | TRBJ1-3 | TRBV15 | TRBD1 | TGTGCCACAGACGAACAGGGGTCTGGAAACACCATATATTTT | CATDEQGSGNTIYF
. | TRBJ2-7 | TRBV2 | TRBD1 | TGTGCCAGCAGTGATCCAGGGGGCGTGTATGAGGAGTACTTC | CASSDPGGVYEEYF
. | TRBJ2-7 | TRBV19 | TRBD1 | TGTGCCAGTAGTGAAGGGACAGGGGTAACCTACGAGCAGTACTTC | CASSEGTGVTYEQYF
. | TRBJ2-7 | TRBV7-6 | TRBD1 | TGTGCCAGCAGCTTAGTAGGACAGGGGGCCTACGAGCAGTACTTC | CASSLVGQGAYEQYF
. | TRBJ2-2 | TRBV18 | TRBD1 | TGTGCCAGCTCAACACAGGGGGCTATGAACGGGGAGCTGTTTTTT | CASSTQGAMNGELFF
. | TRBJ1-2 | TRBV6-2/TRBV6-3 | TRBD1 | TGTGCCAGCAGTCAACCACAGGGGCGCTTCTATGGCTACACCTTC | CASSQPQGRFYGYTF
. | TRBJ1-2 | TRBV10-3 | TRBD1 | TGTGCCATCAGTCCCGGGACAGGGCATGGCTACACCTTC | CAISPGTGHGYTF
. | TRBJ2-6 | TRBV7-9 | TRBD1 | TGTGCCAGCAGCTCAATGACAGGGGCTGGGGCCAACGTCCTGACTTTC | CASSSMTGAGANVLTF
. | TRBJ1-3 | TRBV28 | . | TGTGCCAGCAGTTCGGCAGGGCGAAACACCATATATTTT | CASSSAGRNTIYF
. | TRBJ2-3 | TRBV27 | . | TGTGCCTCCAACCCTCTGGGGCTACCACGCACAGATACGCAGTATTTT | CASNPLGLPRTDTQYF
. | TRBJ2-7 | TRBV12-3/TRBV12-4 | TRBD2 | TGTGCCAGCAGTCTAGCGGGGCCTTATGAGCAGTACTTC | CASSLAGPYEQYF
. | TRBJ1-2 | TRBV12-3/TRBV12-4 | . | TGTGCCAGCAGTTCCGGCTATGGCTACACCTTC | CASSSGYGYTF
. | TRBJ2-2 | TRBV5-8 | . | TGTGCCAGCAGCTTTGTTCCGGGGATCACCGGGGAGCTGTTTTTT | CASSFVPGITGELFF
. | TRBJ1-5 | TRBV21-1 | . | TGTGCCAGCAGGATAGACAGGGGTAGCAATCAGCCCCAGCATTTT | CASRIDRGSNQPQHF